This TCR beta chain was identified in a study of cytomegalovirus exposure and HLA in healthy donors. To note about this clone: The target antigen is unknown.

This CDR3 region has 14 residues. With 2 bases removed from V and 5 bases from J, the gap between germline ends came to 12 bases. CDR1 is SGHRS, CDR2 YFSETQ, per germline. Study observations and caveats: Donors belonging to an Asian-associated ancestry cluster reportedly showed fewer N-insertions in productive TCRs than the approximately 680-donor mean, according to what a later analysis found. Cytomegalovirus status was reportedly diagnosed by the classifier with high sensitivity and specificity. A later analysis showed that HLA-associated TCR beta chains had undergone more clonal expansion than equally common others.

The PCR used 60 Vbeta and 13 Jbeta primers. Profiling relied on immunoSEQ multiplex PCR, and the TCRdb table lists in-frame clones only, not all of them. The data contain fewer than 200,000 clones, approximately 80% of them seen just once; the ten biggest clones take up roughly 5%. The chain carries TRBV5-1 and TRBJ2-3, with a weak D call TRBD2 (5 bases). Sequenced input: PBMCs. The clonotype was recovered from a woman aged 18 to 35 in good health and CMV-seropositive. Here the CDR3 reads CASSLADRGDTQYF. CDR3 bases: TGCGCCAGCAGCTTAGCGGATAGAGGAGATACGCAGTATTTT.